The clone carrying this TCR beta chain was found many times. Its antigen is unknown. The entry originates in a study of early T cells in non-severe SARS-CoV-2 infection. Study at large: It was bulk RNA from unsorted whole blood that was sequenced, and the chains were unpaired. Study outcomes and limitations: Database matching using VDJdb favored anti-spike CD8 responses, with private and CD4 specificities left missing.

Unique molecular identifiers were attached to individual cDNA molecules. A single record per CDR3 protein comes from TCRdb applying MiXCR to the 5' RACE reads. The table shows 30,000 to 35,000 distinct CDR3 sequences, with 6.6% occurring only once. Material: whole blood. The TCR comes from an adult who was a healthcare worker with PCR-confirmed SARS-CoV-2 infection or an uninfected control (not recorded which).

This chain's CDR3 is CASSTRGYEQYF. DNA of the CDR3: TGTGCCAGCAGTACCAGGGGTTACGAGCAGTACTTC. The chain uses TRBV12-3 or TRBV12-4 and TRBJ2-7; possible D gene TRBD1, 6 bases. With 5 bases removed from V and 4 bases from J, the gap between germline ends came to 9 bases. The CDR3 is 12 residues long.